One and the same sample provided the 21 T cell receptor beta chains below, sequenced in a study of T cell responses to AZD1222 COVID-19 vaccine. Here immunoSEQ multiplex PCR was the method, and the copy in TCRdb shows in-frame clones only, minus some. The sample has about 190,000 clones; approximately 92% are singletons. Sequences were derived from peripheral blood, sampled on day 0 of AZD1222 vaccination. The receptors derive from an adult in good health.

The gene calls are TRBV9 and TRBJ2-2; 8 nucleotides agree with TRBD2. V lost 0 bases, J lost 0 bases, and 4 bases stayed unmatched. This CDR3 comprises 17 residues. CDR1 and CDR2 (germline): SGDLS, YYNGEE. The CDR3 DNA is TGTGCCAGCAGCGTAGCCCTAGCGGGTTCGAACACCGGGGAGCTGTTTTTT. This translates into CASSVALAGSNTGELFF. Based on the CDR3 plus reference TRBV9 and TRBJ2-2, the full variable domain is DSGVTQTPKHLITATGQRVTLRCSPRSGDLSVYWYQQSLDQGLQFLIQYYNGEERAKGNILERFSAQQFPDLHSELNLSSLELGDSALYFCASSVALAGSNTGELFFGEGSRLTVL.

In this sample, this clone turned up once. J is TRBJ1-1 and V is TRBV5-1; TRBD1 agrees at 9 bases. Germline-derived CDR1 and CDR2 are SGHRS and YFSETQ. V shed 1 base and J 4 bases; nucleotides not matched to a gene: 5. CDR3 size: 15 residues. CDR3 sequence (DNA): TGCGCCAGCAGCTTGAGGGGACAGGGTCTCACTGAAGCTTTCTTT. Its protein is CASSLRGQGLTEAFF.

The gene calls are TRBV5-4 and TRBJ2-1; possibly TRBD2 for D (7 bases). Germline V gene lookup returns CDR1 SGHNT and CDR2 YYREEE (reference sequence). V was pared by 4 bases and J by 4 bases, with 15 bases between. This CDR3 contains 15 residues. The CDR3 nucleotides read TGTGCCAGCAGCCCTGCGGGGGCCCAGTACAATGAGCAGTTCTTC. Protein product: CASSPAGAQYNEQFF.

This clone was picked up one time. This rearrangement joins TRBV5-6 to TRBJ1-5, with D perhaps matching TRBD1 (5 bases). Trimming stripped 4 bases from V and 0 bases from J, with 20 bases between. The CDR3 runs 18 residues. Germline-derived CDR1 and CDR2 are SGHDT and YYEEEE. DNA for the CDR3: TGTGCCAGCAGCCAAACAGCAGGTTGGGGCCTTAGCAATCAGCCCCAGCATTTT. As protein: CASSQTAGWGLSNQPQHF.

The genes are TRBV7-2 and TRBJ2-7; D is possibly TRBD1 (6 bases). Germline loops: CDR1 SGHTA, CDR2 FQGNSA. The V gene lost 1 base and the J gene lost 3 bases, with 10 bases spanning the gap. The CDR3 runs to 14 residues. The CDR3 loop reads CASSLDRVFYEQYF. The CDR3 DNA is TGTGCCAGCAGCTTAGACAGGGTCTTCTACGAGCAGTACTTC.

The genes are TRBV6-5 and TRBJ1-4, with unresolved D. Trimming shortened V by 5 bases and J by 8 bases, and 9 bases separated the two germline ends. Germline V CDR1 and CDR2: MNHEY, SVGAGI. CDR3 length equals 12 residues. In DNA form, the CDR3 reads TGTGCCAGCAGTAAGAGTGGGGAAAAACTGTTTTTT. Protein product: CASSKSGEKLFF.

Comment on this clone: This CDR3 is also generated by other DNA sequences in the sample. J is TRBJ2-5 and V is TRBV6-5; D remains ambiguous. V lost 5 bases to trimming and J lost 1 base, with 2 bases between them. From germline, CDR1 is MNHEY and CDR2 SVGAGI. The CDR3 covers 11 residues. The CDR3 bases are TGTGCCAGCAGTCGCCAAGAGACCCAGTACTTC. Its protein product is CASSRQETQYF.

The rearrangement joins TRBV9 to TRBJ2-1; possibly TRBD2 for D (6 bases). Germline V gene data show CDR1 as SGDLS and CDR2 as YYNGEE. The CDR3 consists of 13 residues. Trimming took 3 bases from V and 8 from J, leaving 12 bases between them. CDR3 coding DNA: TGTGCCAGCAGCGGGGACTTCACCCATGAGCAGTTCTTC. Its translation: CASSGDFTHEQFF.

The chain uses TRBV6-5 and TRBJ1-6; D possibly corresponds to TRBD1 (5 bases). Germline V lookup: CDR1 MNHEY, CDR2 SVGAGI. V lost 0 bases and J 10 bases, leaving 13 bases between the germline ends. The CDR3 loop spans 15 amino acids. The CDR3 loop reads CASSYSTRDPSPLHF. In DNA, the CDR3 is TGTGCCAGCAGTTACTCGACCAGGGACCCATCACCCCTCCACTTT.

The chain recombines TRBV4-2 with TRBJ1-1; D call uncertain. Germline CDR1 is LGHNA and CDR2 is YNFKEQ. The CDR3 sequence is 15 residues long. V lost 0 bases and J lost 10, with 18 bases in between. CDR3 sequence (DNA): TGTGCCAGCAGCCAAGAGGTCCTCGCGGGAGCTGGAGCTTTCTTT. Translating it yields CASSQEVLAGAGAFF.

J is TRBJ2-3 and V is TRBV7-9; no firm D call. Germline-derived CDR1 and CDR2 are SEHNR and FQNEAQ (reference sequence). Trimming took 5 bases from V and 5 from J, leaving 17 bases between them. CDR3 size: 15 residues. CDR3 in amino acids: CASSQTGPSRDTQYF. DNA for the CDR3: TGTGCCAGCAGCCAAACCGGCCCGAGTAGAGATACGCAGTATTTT.

This clone showed up just once. This chain joins TRBV27 and TRBJ2-3; 8 nucleotides agree with TRBD2. Unmatched junction bases numbered 8, after V lost 7 bases and J lost 5 bases. CDR3 length: 14 residues. CDR1 MNHEY and CDR2 SMNVEV come from the germline V gene (reference sequence). CDR3 DNA sequence: TGTGCCAGCACCCGGGCGGGGGGCATAGATACGCAGTATTTT. Translating gives CASTRAGGIDTQYF.

V is TRBV6-6 and J is TRBJ2-5; TRBD1 or TRBD2 may be the D gene (5 bases each). Germline values: CDR1 MNHNY, CDR2 SVGAGI (reference sequence). This CDR3 is built from 13 residues. V lost 6 bases and J 3 bases, leaving 11 bases between the germline ends. Written as DNA, the CDR3 is TGTGCCAGCAGACCCGGGACCAAAGAGACCCAGTACTTC. It codes for CASRPGTKETQYF.

The chain joins TRBV5-1 to TRBJ1-2; the D is unclear. Trimming took off 4 bases at V and 5 bases at J, with 12 bases between the two ends. This CDR3 has 13 residues. The germline CDR1 and CDR2 sequences are SGHRS and YFSETQ. In DNA form, the CDR3 reads TGCGCCAGCAGCCAATCAGCGGTTTATGGCTACACCTTC. Amino acids: CASSQSAVYGYTF.

V and J are TRBV6-5 and TRBJ1-1, with D maybe TRBD1 (6 bases). The germline gives CDR1 MNHEY, CDR2 SVGAGI. This CDR3 region has 14 residues. The germline V and J ends were trimmed by 7 bases and 1 base, with 13 bases remaining between them. CDR3 nucleotide sequence: TGTGCCAGCACTCCCAGGGGAGCGAACACTGAAGCTTTCTTT. Translated: CASTPRGANTEAFF.

This clone was counted once. The chain links TRBV20-1 to TRBJ1-6; no reliable D call. CDR3 size: 11 residues. Germline V gene data show CDR1 as DFQATT and CDR2 as SNEGSKA (reference sequence). V dropped 2 bases and J dropped 10 bases, with 6 bases sitting between them. The chain's CDR3 is CSARLGSPLHF. Written as DNA, the CDR3 is TGCAGTGCTAGATTAGGATCACCCCTCCACTTT.

This chain connects TRBV27 to TRBJ2-7; D gene ambiguous. CDR3 length equals 14 residues. Trimming cost V 2 bases and J 0 bases, with 8 bases left between them. Per the germline V gene, CDR1 is MNHEY and CDR2 is SMNVEV (reference sequence). The CDR3 DNA reads TGTGCCAGCAGTTTAAGTTTTAGCTCCTACGAGCAGTACTTC. It is translated as CASSLSFSSYEQYF.

This clone turned up a few times. The CDR3 loop is CASSLGQGTEAFF. CDR3 nucleotide sequence: TGTGCCAGCAGCTTAGGTCAAGGGACTGAAGCTTTCTTT. The chain employs TRBV7-6 and TRBJ1-1, with unresolved D. CDR1 and CDR2 (germline): SGHVS, FNYEAQ. The CDR3 contains 13 residues. Trimming pared 1 base from V and 5 bases from J, leaving 8 bases between.

The rearrangement joins TRBV9 to TRBJ1-2, with D unresolved. The CDR3 covers 18 residues. Trimming pared 0 bases from V and 0 bases from J, leaving 18 bases between. The germline V gene has CDR1 SGDLS and CDR2 YYNGEE. CDR3 coding DNA: TGTGCCAGCAGCGTAGTAGTGAGGGCCGGGGTCTCTAACTATGGCTACACCTTC. As protein: CASSVVVRAGVSNYGYTF.

The table lists this clone with a few counts. V usage is TRBV10-3 and J usage is TRBJ1-1; 9 positions agree with TRBD1. The CDR3 is 13 amino acids. Per the germline V gene, CDR1 is ENHRY and CDR2 is SYGVKD. Trimming removed 5 bases from V and 3 bases from J; junction bases left unmatched: 1. CDR3 bases: TGTGCCATCAGTAGGGACAGGGACACTGAAGCTTTCTTT. Residues: CAISRDRDTEAFF.

The CDR3 loop reads CASSRQGSEAFF. The DNA of the CDR3 is TGTGCCAGCTCACGACAGGGCTCTGAAGCTTTCTTT. The V and J genes are TRBV18 and TRBJ1-1; 7 bases align to TRBD1. In germline, CDR1 is KGHSH, CDR2 LQKENI. Trimming took 4 bases from V and 6 from J; bases not matched to a gene: 2. The length of the CDR3 is 12 residues.